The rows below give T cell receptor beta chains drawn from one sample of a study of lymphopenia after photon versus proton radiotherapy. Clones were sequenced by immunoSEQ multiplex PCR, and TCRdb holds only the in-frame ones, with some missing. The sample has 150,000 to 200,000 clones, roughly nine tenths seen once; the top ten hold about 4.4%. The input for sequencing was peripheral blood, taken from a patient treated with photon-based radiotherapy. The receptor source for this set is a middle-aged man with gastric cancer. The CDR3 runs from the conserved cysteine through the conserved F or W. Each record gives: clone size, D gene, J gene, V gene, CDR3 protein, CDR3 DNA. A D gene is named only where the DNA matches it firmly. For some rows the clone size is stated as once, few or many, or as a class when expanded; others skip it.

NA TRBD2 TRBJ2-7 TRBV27 CASSSLAVSSYEQYF TGTGCCAGCAGTTCGCTAGCGGTTAGCTCCTACGAGCAGTACTTC
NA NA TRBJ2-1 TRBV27 CASSLGNEQFF TGTGCCAGCAGTTTAGGCAATGAGCAGTTCTTC
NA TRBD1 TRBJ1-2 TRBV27 CASTHATGVKVPNYGYTF TGTGCCAGCACTCACGCGACAGGGGTGAAGGTTCCTAACTATGGCTACACCTTC
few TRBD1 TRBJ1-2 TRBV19 CASSIGQGRTNYGYTF TGTGCCAGTAGTATAGGACAGGGTAGAACTAACTATGGCTACACCTTC
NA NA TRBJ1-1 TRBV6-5 CASSYAEGQVTEAFF TGTGCCAGCAGTTACGCCGAAGGGCAAGTCACTGAAGCTTTCTTT
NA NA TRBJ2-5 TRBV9 CASSVDSWETQYF TGTGCCAGCAGCGTGGACTCGTGGGAGACCCAGTACTTC
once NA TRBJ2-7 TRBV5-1 CASSQPGHHYEQYF TGCGCCAGCAGCCAACCGGGACACCACTACGAGCAGTACTTC
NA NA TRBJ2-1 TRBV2 CASSVSGEQFF TGTGCCAGCAGCGTCAGCGGTGAGCAGTTCTTC
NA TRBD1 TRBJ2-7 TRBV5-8 CASSWTGGYEQYF TGTGCCAGCAGCTGGACAGGGGGCTACGAGCAGTACTTC
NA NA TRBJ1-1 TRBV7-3 CASSLLPNTEAFF TGTGCCAGCAGCCTACTCCCGAACACTGAAGCTTTCTTT
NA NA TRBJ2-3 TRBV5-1 CASSLTSRSTDTQYF TGCGCCAGCAGCTTGACTAGCAGAAGCACAGATACGCAGTATTTT
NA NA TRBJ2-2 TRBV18 CASSPDRSNTGELFF TGTGCCAGCTCACCCGACAGGTCGAACACCGGGGAGCTGTTTTTT
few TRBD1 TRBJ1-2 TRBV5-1 CASSFTGGAGGYTF TGCGCCAGCAGCTTTACAGGGGGCGCGGGTGGCTACACCTTC
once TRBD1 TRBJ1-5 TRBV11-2 CASSLGQGTNQPQHF TGTGCCAGCAGCTTGGGACAGGGAACAAATCAGCCCCAGCATTTT
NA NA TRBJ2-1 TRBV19 CASRNTGGGPNNEQFF TGTGCCAGTAGGAATACAGGGGGAGGGCCAAACAATGAGCAGTTCTTC
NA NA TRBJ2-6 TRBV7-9 CASSLRQPVASGANVLTF TGTGCCAGCAGCCTGCGGCAGCCGGTGGCCTCTGGGGCCAACGTCCTGACTTTC
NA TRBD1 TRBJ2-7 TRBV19 CASSIRTGYEQYF TGTGCCAGTAGTATCCGGACAGGATACGAGCAGTACTTC